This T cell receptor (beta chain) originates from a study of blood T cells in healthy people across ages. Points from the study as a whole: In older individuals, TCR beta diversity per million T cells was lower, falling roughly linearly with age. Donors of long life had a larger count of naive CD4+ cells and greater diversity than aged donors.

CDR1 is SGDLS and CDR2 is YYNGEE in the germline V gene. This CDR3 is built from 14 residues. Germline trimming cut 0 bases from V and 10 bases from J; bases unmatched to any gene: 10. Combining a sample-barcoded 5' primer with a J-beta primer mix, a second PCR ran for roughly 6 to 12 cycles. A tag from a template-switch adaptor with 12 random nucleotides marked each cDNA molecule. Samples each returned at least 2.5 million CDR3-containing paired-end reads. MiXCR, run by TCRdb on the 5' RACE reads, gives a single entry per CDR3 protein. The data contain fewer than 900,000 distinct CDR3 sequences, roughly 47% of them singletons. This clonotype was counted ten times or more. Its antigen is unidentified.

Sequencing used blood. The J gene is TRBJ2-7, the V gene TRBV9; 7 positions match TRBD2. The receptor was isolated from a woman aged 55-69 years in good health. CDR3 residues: CASSVAASAGDQYF. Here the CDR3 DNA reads TGTGCCAGCAGCGTAGCGGCAAGCGCGGGGGACCAGTACTTC.